The next 27 T cell receptor beta chains were all read from a single sample in a study of T-cell memory formation after mild COVID-19. In TCRdb, the 5' RACE reads were re-called with MiXCR into one record per CDR3 protein. The sample holds about 560,000 distinct CDR3 sequences, 17% seen once. Sequencing was performed on PBMCs or a T cell subset sorted from them (not recorded which). The receptors derive from an adult woman who had mild COVID-19 (a few samples of this study predate the infection). Cell type and time point are not known.

In nucleotides, the CDR3 is TGCGCCAGCAGCTTGATGGGGCGGCCTGAAGCTTTCTTT. It codes for CASSLMGRPEAFF. The gene calls are TRBV5-1 and TRBJ1-1, with D maybe TRBD1 (5 bases). Germline V CDR1 and CDR2: SGHRS, YFSETQ. V shed 1 base and J shed 6 bases, with 10 bases lying between them. The CDR3 runs 13 residues.

Regarding this clonotype: A read error may produce the germline difference seen at one junction end. This chain uses TRBV2 with TRBJ2-7; D unresolved. Germline-derived CDR1 and CDR2 are SNHLY and FYNNEI. The CDR3 runs to 13 residues. The CDR3 protein is CASSETQTGSPSF. In nucleotides, the CDR3 is TGTGCCAGCAGTGAAACCCAGACCGGGTCCCCATCTTTC.

This clonotype was found a few times. J is TRBJ2-4 and V is TRBV30; 13 positions match TRBD2. Unmatched junction bases numbered 7, after V lost 0 bases and J lost 2 bases. Germline CDR1 is GTSNPN and CDR2 is SVGIG (reference sequence). CDR3 length: 18 residues. CDR3 sequence (DNA): TGTGCCTGGAGTGTAACCAGGACTAGCGGGGGCCCCAAAAACATTCAGTACTTC. It yields the protein CAWSVTRTSGGPKNIQYF.

The J gene is TRBJ2-7, the V gene TRBV24-1, with D tentatively TRBD1 or TRBD2 (5 bases each). This CDR3 comprises 15 residues. Trimming cost V 1 base and J 6 bases, with 15 bases left between them. From germline, CDR1 is KGHDR and CDR2 SFDVKD. Written as DNA, the CDR3 is TGTGCCACCAGTGATTTCAAGGCAGGGACGGGCGAGCAGTACTTC. Its protein product is CATSDFKAGTGEQYF.

The chain recombines TRBV5-1 with TRBJ2-5; tentatively, D is TRBD1 or TRBD2 (5 bases each). V was cut by 0 bases and J by 4 bases, with 13 bases left in between. Germline lookup yields CDR1 SGHRS and CDR2 YFSETQ. The CDR3 runs 15 residues. Here the CDR3 reads CASSLAPGTGETQYF. In DNA form, the CDR3 reads TGCGCCAGCAGCTTGGCCCCCGGGACGGGAGAGACCCAGTACTTC. Using reference TRBV5-1 and TRBJ2-5 for the parts outside the CDR3, the full variable domain is KAGVTQTPRYLIKTRGQQVTLSCSPISGHRSVSWYQQTPGQGLQFLFEYFSETQRNKGNFPGRFSGRQFSNSRSEMNVSTLELGDSALYLCASSLAPGTGETQYFGPGTRLLVL.

This clonotype was seen many times. V is TRBV7-3 and J is TRBJ1-6; D is undetermined. CDR1 is SGHTA and CDR2 is FQGTGA in the germline V gene. This CDR3 spans 19 amino acids. The V and J ends lost 9 bases and 0 bases respectively, with 24 bases between them. CDR3 bases: TGTGCCAGAAATGGGTGGAACAGCCACTCCAGCTCCTATAATTCACCCCTCCACTTT. Amino acid sequence: CARNGWNSHSSSYNSPLHF. The whole variable domain, filled in from reference TRBV7-3 and TRBJ1-6, reads GAGVSQTPSNKVTEKGKYVELRCDPISGHTALYWYRQSLGQGPEFLIYFQGTGAADDSGLPNDRFFAVRPEGSVSTLKIQRTERGDSAVYLCARNGWNSHSSSYNSPLHFGNGTRLTVT.

The sample holds a few counts of this clonotype. The V and J genes are TRBV24-1 and TRBJ2-1; a possible D gene is TRBD2 (5 bases). In germline, CDR1 is KGHDR, CDR2 SFDVKD. The CDR3 is made up of 17 amino acids. The germline V and J ends were trimmed by 1 base and 5 bases, with 17 bases remaining between them. The CDR3 spells CATSDFGVPTRDNEQFF. The CDR3 DNA reads TGTGCCACCAGTGATTTTGGGGTCCCCACTAGGGACAATGAGCAGTTCTTC.

This chain links TRBV27 with TRBJ2-1; D perhaps matches TRBD2 (6 bases). CDR1 is MNHEY and CDR2 is SMNVEV in the germline V gene (reference sequence). V lost 4 bases to trimming and J lost 8 bases, with 24 bases between them. This CDR3 region has 17 residues. CDR3 in DNA: TGTGCCAGCAGTTCTATCCCGGGACTGGCGGGATTACATGAGCAGTTCTTC. It yields the protein CASSSIPGLAGLHEQFF.

There are a few counts of this clonotype. The J gene is TRBJ2-7, the V gene TRBV7-9; 10 bases are shared with TRBD1. V dropped 6 bases and J dropped 0; count of bases not matched to a gene: 5. Per the germline V gene, CDR1 is SEHNR and CDR2 is FQNEAQ (reference sequence). The CDR3 is 15 residues long. CDR3 residues: CASSSGTGVSYEQYF. For the CDR3, the DNA is TGTGCCAGCAGTTCCGGGACAGGGGTCTCCTACGAGCAGTACTTC.

The table lists this clonotype with a few counts. The genes are TRBV5-1 and TRBJ2-5; TRBD2 aligns across 11 bases. The germline V gene has CDR1 SGHRS and CDR2 YFSETQ. The CDR3 contains 17 residues. Trimming took 0 bases from V and 3 from J; bases not matched to a gene: 7. CDR3 nucleotide sequence: TGCGCCAGCAGCTTGGAGGGTAGCGGGAGGGCGGAAGAGACCCAGTACTTC. Translation: CASSLEGSGRAEETQYF.

The J gene is TRBJ2-7, the V gene TRBV5-1; 8 bases agree with TRBD1. CDR3 length equals 15 residues. Trimming cost V 4 bases and J 4 bases; bases outside gene matches: 10. Germline CDR1 reads SGHRS; CDR2 reads YFSETQ. The DNA for the CDR3 is TGCGCCAGCAGCGGAGGACAGGGTACGCTGTACGAGCAGTACTTC. Translated, it gives CASSGGQGTLYEQYF.

This clonotype has just a few counts. The rearrangement links TRBV6-5 to TRBJ1-2; D might be TRBD1 (5 bases). The germline V gene has CDR1 MNHEY and CDR2 SVGAGI. V was trimmed by 0 bases and J by 7 bases, leaving 9 bases between them. There are 13 residues in the CDR3. DNA for the CDR3: TGTGCCAGCAGTTACTCGGGGGAGGGTGGCTACACCTTC. This encodes CASSYSGEGGYTF.

This clonotype was observed a few times. This chain uses TRBV20-1 with TRBJ2-7; 7 bases agree with TRBD1. CDR3 size: 14 residues. The trim removed 2 bases at V and 3 bases at J, leaving 7 bases unmatched. Per the germline V gene, CDR1 is DFQATT and CDR2 is SNEGSKA (reference sequence). The CDR3 region has the DNA TGCAGTGCTAGACCGACAGGGAAGGGCTACGAGCAGTACTTC. Translating it yields CSARPTGKGYEQYF.

CDR3 in amino acids: CASSPGPGTEAFF. CDR3 bases: TGTGCCAGCAGCCCAGGGCCCGGCACTGAAGCTTTCTTT. The gene calls are TRBV7-2 and TRBJ1-1, with a possible D match to TRBD1 (5 bases). From germline, CDR1 is SGHTA and CDR2 FQGNSA. V lost 5 bases, J lost 4 bases, and 11 bases lay in between. CDR3 length: 13 amino acids.

The V call is TRBV11-2, the J call TRBJ2-5; 8 nucleotides match TRBD2. This CDR3 contains 14 residues. Trimming took 5 bases from V and 4 from J; bases not matched to a gene: 6. The germline CDR1 and CDR2 sequences are SGHAT and FQNNGV. CDR3 residues: CASSPPGGRETQYF. The DNA for the CDR3 is TGTGCCAGCAGCCCGCCGGGGGGGCGAGAGACCCAGTACTTC.

This clonotype has only a few counts. The genes are TRBV30 and TRBJ1-1; 9 bases align to TRBD1. The junction had 4 bases not matched to a gene; V was cut back by 0 bases and J by 5 bases. CDR1 and CDR2 from the germline V gene are GTSNPN and SVGIG (reference sequence). The CDR3 totals 14 residues. DNA of the CDR3: TGTGCCTGGAGTGTTCACAGGGGGCTGACTGAAGCTTTCTTT. As protein: CAWSVHRGLTEAFF.

This rearrangement joins TRBV4-1 to TRBJ2-1; perhaps D is TRBD1 or TRBD2 (5 bases each). The CDR3 is 15 amino acids. V was pared by 1 base and J by 6 bases, with 13 bases between. Germline CDR1 reads MGHRA; CDR2 reads YSYEKL. As DNA, the CDR3 is TGCGCCAGCAGCCAAGTTTCGGCTGGGACCAATGAGCAGTTCTTC. Amino acids: CASSQVSAGTNEQFF.

The chain combines TRBV12-3 or TRBV12-4 with TRBJ2-5; 10 bases align to TRBD2. CDR3 length equals 14 residues. After removal of 3 bases from V and 4 bases from J, the junction contained 2 bases not matched to a gene. The CDR3 sequence: CASSFSGRVETQYF. DNA for the CDR3: TGTGCCAGCAGTTTCAGCGGGAGGGTAGAGACCCAGTACTTC.

There are many counts of this clonotype. The gene calls are TRBV9 and TRBJ2-7, with D tentatively TRBD1 (6 bases). CDR3 length: 14 residues. V lost 0 bases and J 3 bases, leaving 10 bases between the germline ends. Per the germline V gene, CDR1 is SGDLS and CDR2 is YYNGEE. This CDR3 reads CASSVGPGDYEQYF. Here the CDR3 DNA reads TGTGCCAGCAGCGTAGGTCCAGGGGACTACGAGCAGTACTTC.

This clonotype appeared a few times. The chain combines TRBV6-2 or TRBV6-3 with TRBJ1-1; D is possibly TRBD1 (6 bases). The CDR3 covers 16 residues. The V end was cut by 2 bases, the J end by 1 base, with 14 bases between. CDR1 and CDR2 from the germline V gene are MNHEY and SVGEGT. DNA of the CDR3: TGTGCCAGCAGTTACCCACAAACGACAGGGAACACTGAAGCTTTCTTT. Protein product: CASSYPQTTGNTEAFF.

The V and J genes are TRBV7-9 and TRBJ2-3; the D gene is possibly TRBD2 (6 bases). V was shortened by 5 bases and J by 7 bases, with 19 bases between the two germline ends. Per germline, CDR1 SEHNR and CDR2 FQNEAQ (reference sequence). The CDR3 spans 15 residues. The chain's CDR3 is CASSLTWGRTHTQYF. As DNA, the CDR3 is TGTGCCAGCAGCCTAACGTGGGGGAGGACGCATACGCAGTATTTT.

This chain uses TRBV24-1 with TRBJ2-2; D possibly corresponds to TRBD2 (7 bases). This CDR3 has 16 residues. The germline gives CDR1 KGHDR, CDR2 SFDVKD. Between the trimmed V and J ends, which lost 2 bases and 3 bases, there was a span of 12 bases. The CDR3 DNA is TGTGCCACCAGTGATTGGGGGGGGCGCGACACCGGGGAGCTGTTTTTT. Amino acid sequence: CATSDWGGRDTGELFF.

V gene TRBV10-3 combines with J gene TRBJ2-3, with D possibly being TRBD1 or TRBD2 (6 bases each). Germline V lookup: CDR1 ENHRY, CDR2 SYGVKD. Between the trimmed V and J ends, which lost 0 bases and 4 bases, there was a span of 14 bases. The CDR3 is made up of 16 amino acids. The CDR3 DNA sequence: TGTGCCATCAGTGAGTCGACAGGAGGGTTGGCAGATACGCAGTATTTT. It encodes CAISESTGGLADTQYF.

V usage is TRBV5-1 and J usage is TRBJ1-6; 10 nucleotides match TRBD1. V lost 3 bases and J lost 7; bases outside the gene matches: 7. The CDR3 extends over 16 amino acids. Germline CDR1 SGHRS, CDR2 YFSETQ. The CDR3 DNA reads TGCGCCAGCAGCTCAACCGGACAGGGGGGAAATTCACCCCTCCACTTT. It is translated as CASSSTGQGGNSPLHF. The full variable domain, with the rest looked up from reference TRBV5-1 and TRBJ1-6, is KAGVTQTPRYLIKTRGQQVTLSCSPISGHRSVSWYQQTPGQGLQFLFEYFSETQRNKGNFPGRFSGRQFSNSRSEMNVSTLELGDSALYLCASSSTGQGGNSPLHFGNGTRLTVT.

There are a few counts of this clonotype. This chain joins TRBV6-5 and TRBJ2-3; D not resolved. This CDR3 region has 16 residues. CDR1 MNHEY and CDR2 SVGAGI come from the germline V gene. Trimming took off 2 bases at V and 4 bases at J, with 16 bases between the two ends. CDR3 region: CASSYQPTEVADTQYF. The CDR3, as DNA: TGTGCCAGCAGTTACCAACCAACGGAAGTCGCAGATACGCAGTATTTT.

A single count supports this clonotype. This rearrangement joins TRBV7-9 to TRBJ2-4, with D maybe TRBD1 (6 bases). This CDR3 has 15 amino acids. Germline lookup yields CDR1 SEHNR and CDR2 FQNEAQ (reference sequence). Trimming pared 4 bases from V and 0 bases from J, leaving 10 bases between. Here the CDR3 DNA reads TGTGCCAGCAGCTGGACAGATCTAGCCAAAAACATTCAGTACTTC. The encoded protein is CASSWTDLAKNIQYF. Supplemented by reference TRBV7-9 and TRBJ2-4, the full variable domain reads DTGVSQNPRHKITKRGQNVTFRCDPISEHNRLYWYRQTLGQGPEFLTYFQNEAQLEKSRLLSDRFSAERPKGSFSTLEIQRTEQGDSAMYLCASSWTDLAKNIQYFGAGTRLSVL.

V usage is TRBV30 and J usage is TRBJ1-1, with TRBD1 matching over 10 bases. The CDR3 spans 14 residues. V trimming: 4 bases; J trimming: 6 bases; junction bases outside the gene matches: 8. The germline V gene has CDR1 GTSNPN and CDR2 SVGIG (reference sequence). The DNA for the CDR3 is TGTGCCTGGAACCTCGGGACAGGGGAGTCTGAAGCTTTCTTT. Translating gives CAWNLGTGESEAFF.